Listed here are 22 T cell receptor beta chains from one sample, sequenced in a study of T cells in narcolepsy. The assay was immunoSEQ multiplex PCR, and TCRdb's table has in-frame clones only and misses some. The sample holds 25,000 to 35,000 clones, approximately 80% seen once. The sample comprised CD45RA- memory CD4+ T cells from PBMCs. All receptors derive from a human donor with narcolepsy.

V is TRBV9 and J is TRBJ1-3; no clear D gene. Germline values: CDR1 SGDLS, CDR2 YYNGEE. Trimming shortened V by 5 bases and J by 0 bases, and 12 bases separated the two germline ends. This CDR3 has 15 amino acids. Here the CDR3 DNA reads TGTGCCAGCAGTGCCGACCGAAACTCTGGAAACACCATATATTTT. Translation: CASSADRNSGNTIYF.

The chain has TRBV7-2 and TRBJ2-3, with D maybe TRBD2 (5 bases). With 5 bases removed from V and 0 bases from J, the gap between germline ends came to 9 bases. The CDR3 spans 14 residues. Germline V gene data show CDR1 as SGHTA and CDR2 as FQGNSA. Written as DNA, the CDR3 is TGTGCCAGCAGCCATGCTAGCAGCACAGATACGCAGTATTTT. It is translated as CASSHASSTDTQYF.

The chain is built from TRBV6-1 and TRBJ1-1; 9 bases agree with TRBD1. CDR3 length equals 15 residues. The trim removed 6 bases at V and 0 bases at J, leaving 5 bases unmatched. CDR1 and CDR2 from the germline V gene are MNHNS and SASEGT. The CDR3 DNA sequence: TGTGCCAGCAGACGGACAGGGGCCATGAACACTGAAGCTTTCTTT. It is translated as CASRRTGAMNTEAFF.

The J gene is TRBJ2-1, the V gene TRBV7-2; 8 positions agree with TRBD1. The CDR3 runs to 17 residues. Losses at the gene ends were 5 bases for V and 0 bases for J; bases not matched to a gene: 9. The germline gives CDR1 SGHTA, CDR2 FQGNSA. The CDR3 bases are TGTGCCAGCAGCCCGCGGACAGGGAGAAACTCCTACAATGAGCAGTTCTTC. Translating it yields CASSPRTGRNSYNEQFF.

The V and J genes are TRBV7-8 and TRBJ2-5; possibly TRBD2 for D (5 bases). The length of the CDR3 is 12 residues. Trimming took 1 base from V and 7 from J, leaving 7 bases between them. The germline V gene has CDR1 SGHVS and CDR2 FQNEAQ. The CDR3 spells CASSLVRGTQYF. For the CDR3, the DNA is TGTGCCAGCAGCTTAGTCCGGGGGACCCAGTACTTC.

The V call is TRBV2, the J call TRBJ1-6; D is perhaps TRBD1 (5 bases). This CDR3 is 16 amino acids long. The germline gives CDR1 SNHLY, CDR2 FYNNEI. V was clipped by 8 bases and J by 2 bases, with 16 bases between them. The DNA of the CDR3 is TGTGCCAGCGGCTCGCAGGGTTTAACCTATAATTCACCCCTCCACTTT. This codes for CASGSQGLTYNSPLHF.

The V call is TRBV19, the J call TRBJ2-1; D is perhaps TRBD2 (6 bases). Trimming removed 7 bases from V and 2 bases from J, with 15 bases in between. The V gene's germline CDR1 is LNHDA and CDR2 SQIVND (reference sequence). This CDR3 has 15 amino acids. Here the CDR3 reads CASISHAGTYNEQFF. The CDR3 DNA sequence: TGTGCCAGTATTTCCCACGCGGGGACCTACAATGAGCAGTTCTTC.

This clone was picked up a small number of times. The chain has TRBV12-5 and TRBJ2-5; D is ambiguous. V lost 3 bases, J lost 5 bases, and 10 bases lay in between. Germline V CDR1 and CDR2: LGHNT, FRNRAP. The CDR3 runs to 13 residues. The CDR3 loop is CASGFGPTETQYF. The CDR3 DNA is TGTGCTAGTGGTTTTGGCCCAACGGAGACCCAGTACTTC.

The genes are TRBV6-1 and TRBJ1-2, with 9 bases fitting TRBD1. This CDR3 is built from 14 residues. Germline assignment: CDR1 MNHNS and CDR2 SASEGT. J lost 8 bases, V lost 6 bases, and 10 bases had no gene match. This CDR3 reads CASREQGAKTGYTF. CDR3 nucleotide sequence: TGTGCCAGCAGAGAACAGGGGGCGAAAACCGGCTACACCTTC.

The chain joins TRBV19 to TRBJ1-5; D is unclear. V shed 6 bases and J shed 3 bases, with 15 bases lying between them. The germline V gene encodes CDR1 LNHDA and CDR2 SQIVND (reference sequence). The CDR3 loop spans 15 amino acids. CDR3 sequence reads: CASRGLKSNNQPQHF. The CDR3 bases are TGTGCCAGTAGGGGCCTAAAATCGAACAATCAGCCCCAGCATTTT.

V is TRBV7-2 and J is TRBJ2-5, with D possibly being TRBD1 or TRBD2 (5 bases each). CDR1 SGHTA and CDR2 FQGNSA come from the germline V gene. Trimming took off 5 bases at V and 5 bases at J, with 12 bases between the two ends. The CDR3 consists of 13 residues. CDR3 coding DNA: TGTGCCAGCAGCACCGGGTGGGGGGAGACCCAGTACTTC. Protein: CASSTGWGETQYF.

The table lists this clone with a few counts. This rearrangement joins TRBV10-3 to TRBJ1-5; D gene ambiguous. The CDR3 is 14 amino acids. V lost 0 bases, J lost 1 base, and 4 bases lay in between. The germline CDR1 and CDR2 sequences are ENHRY and SYGVKD. The CDR3 nucleotides read TGTGCCATCAGTGAGTCGAGGAGCAATCAGCCCCAGCATTTT. The encoded protein is CAISESRSNQPQHF.

V is TRBV5-1 and J is TRBJ2-7; the D gene is possibly TRBD2 (7 bases). Trimming shortened V by 0 bases and J by 6 bases, and 16 bases separated the two germline ends. CDR1 and CDR2 from the germline V gene are SGHRS and YFSETQ. This CDR3 has 15 amino acids. CDR3: CASSLARAGAREQYF. DNA for the CDR3: TGCGCCAGCAGCTTGGCTAGGGCGGGGGCTCGCGAGCAGTACTTC. The full variable domain, rest sourced from reference TRBV5-1 and TRBJ2-7, is KAGVTQTPRYLIKTRGQQVTLSCSPISGHRSVSWYQQTPGQGLQFLFEYFSETQRNKGNFPGRFSGRQFSNSRSEMNVSTLELGDSALYLCASSLARAGAREQYFGPGTRLTVT.

This clone showed up just a few times. The chain uses TRBV6-1 and TRBJ1-4; tentatively, D is TRBD1 (5 bases). V was shortened by 6 bases and J by 8 bases, with 19 bases between the two germline ends. The V gene's germline CDR1 is MNHNS and CDR2 SASEGT. The CDR3 is made up of 15 amino acids. CDR3 sequence: CASSSSGRVGEKLFF. Written as DNA, the CDR3 is TGTGCCAGCAGCAGCAGCGGCAGGGTGGGAGAAAAACTGTTTTTT.

The chain uses TRBV27 and TRBJ2-1; 7 bases agree with TRBD2. V lost 0 bases, J lost 2 bases, and 4 bases stayed unmatched. CDR1 MNHEY and CDR2 SMNVEV come from the germline V gene (reference sequence). CDR3 length: 16 amino acids. The CDR3 is CASSLSGGGAYNEQFF. CDR3 nucleotide sequence: TGTGCCAGCAGTTTATCAGGTGGGGGGGCCTACAATGAGCAGTTCTTC.

The V call is TRBV7-6, the J call TRBJ1-1; maybe TRBD1 (6 bases). Germline CDR1 SGHVS, CDR2 FNYEAQ. The ends were cut back, 3 bases at V and 4 bases at J, with 9 bases in the middle. CDR3 size: 13 residues. In DNA form, the CDR3 reads TGTGCCAGCAGCTTCTTAGGGGGCACTGAAGCTTTCTTT. Translated, it gives CASSFLGGTEAFF.

CDR3: CASSPTGVAPADQLFF. CDR3 DNA sequence: TGTGCCAGCAGCCCCACAGGGGTAGCCCCAGCCGATCAACTGTTTTTT. This chain uses TRBV7-8 with TRBJ1-4, with 7 bases identical to TRBD1. Per germline, CDR1 SGHVS and CDR2 FQNEAQ. The ends lost 5 bases at V and 12 bases at J; junction bases unmatched: 18. This CDR3 region has 16 residues.

The V and J genes are TRBV4-2 and TRBJ2-1; 8 bases match TRBD2. This CDR3 is built from 20 residues. Per the germline V gene, CDR1 is LGHNA and CDR2 is YNFKEQ. V shed 1 base and J 7 bases; nucleotides not matched to a gene: 21. The CDR3 sequence: CASSQGVGLGIPSGLNEQFF. The CDR3 region has the DNA TGTGCCAGCAGCCAAGGTGTGGGACTAGGGATCCCCAGTGGTCTTAATGAGCAGTTCTTC.

The chain has TRBV10-3 and TRBJ1-1; D possibly corresponds to TRBD1 (5 bases). The CDR3 length is 14 residues. The germline V gene encodes CDR1 ENHRY and CDR2 SYGVKD. Trimming pared 2 bases from V and 5 bases from J, leaving 12 bases between. The CDR3, as DNA: TGTGCCATCAGTGAGAATAGCCGGGGGACTGAAGCTTTCTTT. This sequence encodes CAISENSRGTEAFF.

This sequence joins TRBV4-2 and TRBJ2-7, with TRBD1 matching 8 bases. The CDR3 consists of 14 residues. Looked up from germline, CDR1 is LGHNA and CDR2 is YNFKEQ. V shed 2 bases, J shed 3 bases, and the junction held 3 bases outside the gene matches. CDR3 nucleotide sequence: TGTGCCAGCAGCCAAACAGGGGGGCGCTACGAGCAGTACTTC. Translating gives CASSQTGGRYEQYF.

In this sample, this clone turned up a few times. Other DNA sequences in this sample translate to the same CDR3. The rearrangement links TRBV9 to TRBJ2-1; D may be TRBD1 or TRBD2 (5 bases each). Germline values: CDR1 SGDLS, CDR2 YYNGEE. This CDR3 is built from 12 residues. V lost 10 bases, J lost 8 bases, and 16 bases lay in between. CDR3 sequence: CAGGRGLHEQFF. As DNA, the CDR3 is TGTGCCGGGGGTAGGGGTCTACATGAGCAGTTCTTC.

The gene calls are TRBV6-1 and TRBJ2-1; a possible D gene is TRBD1 (6 bases). The CDR3 is 15 amino acids. Trimming removed 5 bases at V and 3 bases at J, with 14 bases between. CDR1 MNHNS and CDR2 SASEGT come from the germline V gene. DNA for the CDR3: TGTGCCAGCAGTCGCACAGGGTTCCTCTACAATGAGCAGTTCTTC. Its protein is CASSRTGFLYNEQFF.